These 7 T cell receptor beta chains originate from one sample sequenced in a study of blood T cell repertoires in COVID-19. TCRdb's table, derived via immunoSEQ multiplex PCR, lists solely in-frame clones and lacks some. The sample includes around 290,000 clones, around 87% of them seen just once. The source material was peripheral blood. Receptors originate from a woman aged 50 to 60 who had recovered from COVID-19.

This chain connects TRBV30 to TRBJ2-3; D is possibly TRBD2 (6 bases). The CDR3 extends over 14 amino acids. The V gene lost 0 bases and the J gene lost 2 bases, with 9 bases spanning the gap. Germline CDR1 is GTSNPN and CDR2 is SVGIG (reference sequence). CDR3 bases: TGTGCCTGGAGTGTTGGAGGGTACACAGATACGCAGTATTTT. The encoded protein is CAWSVGGYTDTQYF.

This chain links TRBV19 with TRBJ2-1, with 7 bases lining up with TRBD1. The CDR3 length is 15 residues. Per germline, CDR1 LNHDA and CDR2 SQIVND (reference sequence). V shed 7 bases and J 0 bases; nucleotides not matched to a gene: 6. CDR3 in amino acids: CASTAGGPSYNEQFF. The CDR3 nucleotides are TGTGCCAGTACCGCAGGGGGACCCTCCTACAATGAGCAGTTCTTC.

The J gene is TRBJ1-5, the V gene TRBV6-5; 7 bases fit TRBD1. Germline V gene sequence: CDR1 MNHEY, CDR2 SVGAGI. This CDR3 spans 12 amino acids. V gave up 8 bases and J gave up 5 bases; unmatched junction bases: 3. DNA for the CDR3: TGTGCCAGCCACAGGGGAGATCAGCCCCAGCATTTT. Protein product: CASHRGDQPQHF.

This clone was seen a single time. The chain carries TRBV28 and TRBJ2-2, with D tentatively TRBD2 (7 bases). The CDR3 loop spans 16 amino acids. Germline lookup yields CDR1 MDHEN and CDR2 SYDVKM. V was shortened by 6 bases and J by 0 bases, with 14 bases between the two germline ends. The CDR3 region has the DNA TGTGCCAGCAGGGCCTGGGGGGGCCCGAACACCGGGGAGCTGTTTTTT. This gives the protein CASRAWGGPNTGELFF. The entire variable domain, with the rest obtained from reference TRBV28 and TRBJ2-2, is as follows: DVKVTQSSRYLVKRTGEKVFLECVQDMDHENMFWYRQDPGLGLRLIYFSYDVKMKEKGDIPEGYSVSREKKERFSLILESASTNQTSMYLCASRAWGGPNTGELFFGEGSRLTVL.

This CDR3 is CASSHAGARNEQYF. DNA for the CDR3: TGTGCCAGCAGCCATGCGGGAGCGAGGAACGAGCAGTACTTC. The V call is TRBV3-1 (or the pseudogene TRBV3-2), the J call TRBJ2-7, with 7 bases aligning to TRBD2. Per germline, CDR1 LGHDT and CDR2 YNNKEL (reference sequence). The CDR3 spans 14 residues. V was clipped by 3 bases and J by 5 bases; unmatched bases: 7.

This clone was detected a few times. V usage is TRBV7-2 and J usage is TRBJ2-3, with 7 bases lining up with TRBD2. Germline CDR1 reads SGHTA; CDR2 reads FQGNSA. The CDR3 has 16 amino acids. V lost 5 bases to trimming and J lost 4 bases; unmatched junction nucleotides: 12. CDR3 sequence (DNA): TGTGCCAGCAGCGTTCCGGGACTAAACCTCCCAGATACGCAGTATTTT. It codes for CASSVPGLNLPDTQYF.

The chain is built from TRBV28 and TRBJ1-5; TRBD1 matches 7 bases. The CDR3 is 15 amino acids. With 2 bases clipped from V and 6 bases from J, the junction kept 7 bases outside the gene matches. The germline V gene encodes CDR1 MDHEN and CDR2 SYDVKM. The CDR3 spells CASSLPETGVQPQHF. The CDR3 DNA follows: TGTGCCAGCAGTTTACCCGAAACAGGGGTTCAGCCCCAGCATTTT. Drawing the rest from reference TRBV28 and TRBJ1-5, the complete variable domain is DVKVTQSSRYLVKRTGEKVFLECVQDMDHENMFWYRQDPGLGLRLIYFSYDVKMKEKGDIPEGYSVSREKKERFSLILESASTNQTSMYLCASSLPETGVQPQHFGDGTRLSIL.